Below, 21 T cell receptor beta chains from the same sample are listed, as sequenced in a study of radiotherapy plus CTLA-4 blockade in lung cancer. Data came from immunoSEQ multiplex PCR; TCRdb stores just in-frame clones and leaves some out. The sample yields 35,000 to 50,000 clones, roughly 76% seen once. The sample consisted of peripheral blood, taken from a patient treated with radiotherapy plus ipilimumab. These TCRs come from a human donor with non-small cell lung cancer who had a complete response to radiotherapy plus ipilimumab.

The chain has TRBV6-1 and TRBJ2-3; 8 bases agree with TRBD2. The CDR3 has 16 amino acids. V trimming: 2 bases; J trimming: 4 bases; junction bases outside the gene matches: 8. The germline CDR1 and CDR2 sequences are MNHNS and SASEGT. CDR3 sequence reads: CASSERDRREADTQYF. CDR3 DNA: TGTGCCAGCAGTGAACGAGATAGGCGGGAGGCAGATACGCAGTATTTT.

This clone came up once. V is TRBV7-9 and J is TRBJ1-1, with TRBD1 as a possible D gene (5 bases). The germline V gene has CDR1 SEHNR and CDR2 FQNEAQ (reference sequence). Trimming pared 3 bases from V and 2 bases from J, leaving 7 bases between. This CDR3 has 13 residues. This CDR3 reads CASSFGANTEAFF. The DNA for the CDR3 is TGTGCCAGCAGCTTTGGGGCCAACACTGAAGCTTTCTTT.

The CDR3 loop reads CATGGDRAANTEAFF. In DNA form, the CDR3 reads TGTGCCACAGGGGGGGACAGGGCTGCGAACACTGAAGCTTTCTTT. The V and J genes are TRBV2 and TRBJ1-1; 9 bases fit TRBD1. The CDR3 consists of 15 residues. Germline V CDR1 and CDR2: SNHLY, FYNNEI. After removal of 10 bases from V and 1 base from J, the junction contained 10 bases not matched to a gene.

The genes are TRBV7-8 and TRBJ2-7; 12 positions match TRBD1. The CDR3 loop spans 18 amino acids. Unmatched junction bases numbered 11, after V lost 1 base and J lost 4 bases. CDR1 and CDR2 from the germline V gene are SGHVS and FQNEAQ. The CDR3 reads CASSLGRLGQGALYEQYF. Written as DNA, the CDR3 is TGTGCCAGCAGCTTAGGGCGCCTGGGACAGGGGGCCTTGTACGAGCAGTACTTC.

In its sample, this clone was seen a few times. The chain has TRBV14 and TRBJ1-1; D gene ambiguous. The V gene's germline CDR1 is SGHDN and CDR2 FVKESK. The CDR3 covers 11 residues. The V gene lost 5 bases and the J gene lost 6 bases, with 7 bases spanning the gap. The CDR3: CASSKYSEAFF. For the CDR3, the DNA is TGTGCCAGCAGCAAATACTCTGAAGCTTTCTTT.

The chain joins TRBV19 to TRBJ2-3, with TRBD2 matching over 7 bases. The J segment lost 4 bases and the V segment lost 2 bases, leaving 6 bases of the junction unmatched. The CDR3 loop spans 15 amino acids. CDR1 is LNHDA and CDR2 is SQIVND in the germline V gene (reference sequence). DNA for the CDR3: TGTGCCAGTAGTATACAGGTGACTAGCTCAGATACGCAGTATTTT. Translating gives CASSIQVTSSDTQYF.

The rearrangement links TRBV30 to TRBJ2-1; TRBD1 matches at 11 bases. Germline V lookup: CDR1 GTSNPN, CDR2 SVGIG (reference sequence). The CDR3 is made up of 12 amino acids. V trimming: 8 bases; J trimming: 6 bases; junction bases outside the gene matches: 3. CDR3 bases: TGTGCCAGGGACAGGGGGACCAATGAGCAGTTCTTC. Its protein is CARDRGTNEQFF.

The gene calls are TRBV18 and TRBJ2-5; 14 positions match TRBD2. With 3 bases clipped from V and 2 bases from J, the junction kept 2 bases outside the gene matches. The CDR3 has 16 residues. Germline-derived CDR1 and CDR2 are KGHSH and LQKENI. The CDR3, as DNA: TGTGCCAGCTCACCCGGACTAGCGGGGGGACAAGAGACCCAGTACTTC. This encodes CASSPGLAGGQETQYF.

The chain has TRBV7-2 and TRBJ2-1, with 9 bases that match TRBD1. V gave up 5 bases and J gave up 8 bases; unmatched junction bases: 7. Germline V lookup: CDR1 SGHTA, CDR2 FQGNSA. This CDR3 has 14 amino acids. CDR3 DNA sequence: TGTGCCAGCAGCCCCGGGACAGGGATGGATGAGCAGTTCTTC. The encoded protein is CASSPGTGMDEQFF.

The rearrangement joins TRBV4-3 to TRBJ2-1, with TRBD2 identical over 7 bases. V shed 2 bases and J 2 bases; nucleotides not matched to a gene: 9. CDR1 LGHNA and CDR2 YSLEER come from the germline V gene. This CDR3 spans 17 amino acids. CDR3 residues: CASSQQTPAGAYNEQFF. The CDR3, as DNA: TGCGCCAGCAGCCAACAGACTCCCGCGGGGGCCTACAATGAGCAGTTCTTC.

This clone was seen a handful of times. The CDR3 region is CASSPEPKSNQPQHF. The CDR3 DNA reads TGCGCCAGCAGCCCCGAACCTAAGTCTAATCAGCCCCAGCATTTT. The rearrangement uses TRBV5-1 and TRBJ1-5; D is uncertain. The CDR3 is made up of 15 amino acids. In germline, CDR1 is SGHRS, CDR2 YFSETQ. Deletions cut 4 bases from V and 4 bases from J, with 15 bases between.

The genes are TRBV2 and TRBJ1-6; D is uncertain. V was shortened by 5 bases and J by 0 bases, with 14 bases between the two germline ends. The CDR3 length is 17 residues. Per germline, CDR1 SNHLY and CDR2 FYNNEI. As DNA, the CDR3 is TGTGCCAGCAGTAGCGACCCAGTCCTCTCCTATAATTCACCCCTCCACTTT. Its translation: CASSSDPVLSYNSPLHF.

J is TRBJ2-2 and V is TRBV7-7; 9 bases agree with TRBD1. V lost 10 bases, J lost 0 bases, and 12 bases stayed unmatched. CDR3 length equals 17 residues. Germline CDR1 SSHAT, CDR2 FNYEAQ (reference sequence). CDR3 protein: CAILGQGLSPNTGELFF. CDR3 DNA: TGTGCCATTTTGGGACAGGGATTATCCCCGAACACCGGGGAGCTGTTTTTT.

This clone showed up just a few times. The chain links TRBV7-9 to TRBJ1-4; 8 nucleotides agree with TRBD1. CDR1 SEHNR and CDR2 FQNEAQ come from the germline V gene (reference sequence). With 5 bases clipped from V and 10 bases from J, the junction kept 15 bases outside the gene matches. The CDR3 is 16 amino acids. The CDR3 DNA follows: TGTGCCAGCAGCATCCCAGGGGGCGCCCACCGGGGAAAACTGTTTTTT. This encodes CASSIPGGAHRGKLFF.

This clone came up a few times. The V call is TRBV7-9, the J call TRBJ1-2, with 10 nucleotides matching TRBD1. V lost 1 base, J lost 8 bases, and 7 bases stayed unmatched. From germline, CDR1 is SEHNR and CDR2 FQNEAQ (reference sequence). This CDR3 has 15 amino acids. The CDR3 DNA sequence: TGTGCCAGCAGCTTAGAGCGACAGGGGGCGCGGGGCTACACCTTC. Its translation is CASSLERQGARGYTF.

The rearrangement links TRBV2 to TRBJ1-1; D gene uncertain. There are 13 residues in the CDR3. Trimming removed 6 bases at V and 4 bases at J, with 12 bases between. The germline V gene has CDR1 SNHLY and CDR2 FYNNEI. As DNA, the CDR3 is TGTGCCAGCAGCGACGCTGAGGGCACTGAAGCTTTCTTT. It translates to CASSDAEGTEAFF.

J is TRBJ1-1 and V is TRBV15; tentatively, D is TRBD1 (5 bases). Per the germline V gene, CDR1 is LNHNV and CDR2 is YYDKDF (reference sequence). V shed 0 bases and J shed 6 bases, with 17 bases lying between them. The CDR3 runs to 16 residues. The CDR3 region is CATSRDLGGRLAEAFF. The CDR3 DNA sequence: TGTGCCACCAGCAGAGATCTGGGGGGTCGGTTGGCTGAAGCTTTCTTT.

The V and J genes are TRBV28 and TRBJ2-5, with 10 bases identical to TRBD1. The J segment lost 5 bases and the V segment lost 5 bases, leaving 11 bases of the junction unmatched. The CDR3 sequence is 16 residues long. Germline V CDR1 and CDR2: MDHEN, SYDVKM. The CDR3 nucleotides are TGTGCCAGCAGTCGCGCGGGACAGGGGCGATTGGAGACCCAGTACTTC. Protein: CASSRAGQGRLETQYF.

The chain couples TRBV18 to TRBJ2-7, with a weak D call TRBD2 (5 bases). The CDR3 length is 13 residues. Germline CDR1 and CDR2: KGHSH and LQKENI. The germline V and J ends were trimmed by 8 bases and 6 bases, with 17 bases remaining between them. CDR3 DNA: TGTGCCAGCCTATCATCCGGACGGGGCGAGCAGTACTTC. Translation gives CASLSSGRGEQYF.

The chain carries TRBV7-9 and TRBJ2-7; D is perhaps TRBD1 (6 bases). Per germline, CDR1 SEHNR and CDR2 FQNEAQ (reference sequence). CDR3 length equals 14 residues. V shed 2 bases and J shed 3 bases, with 11 bases lying between them. The CDR3 loop is CASSLRQANYEQYF. The CDR3 bases are TGTGCCAGCAGCTTACGACAGGCTAACTACGAGCAGTACTTC.

This rearrangement joins TRBV28 to TRBJ2-3; 7 bases map to TRBD2. CDR1 and CDR2 (germline): MDHEN, SYDVKM. The CDR3 is 15 amino acids. The V gene end was trimmed by 7 bases and the J gene end by 1 base; junction bases not matched to a gene: 8. The CDR3 loop reads CASTDERGRTDTQYF. The CDR3 region has the DNA TGTGCCAGCACCGACGAGCGGGGCCGCACAGATACGCAGTATTTT. The full variable domain, with the rest looked up from reference TRBV28 and TRBJ2-3, is DVKVTQSSRYLVKRTGEKVFLECVQDMDHENMFWYRQDPGLGLRLIYFSYDVKMKEKGDIPEGYSVSREKKERFSLILESASTNQTSMYLCASTDERGRTDTQYFGPGTRLTVL.